This T cell receptor beta chain emerged from a study of shared clonotypes between healthy human individuals. Trimming took off 6 bases at V and 2 bases at J, with 14 bases between the two ends. Per germline, CDR1 MNHNY and CDR2 SVGAGI (reference sequence). The CDR3 sequence is 15 residues long. To note about this clone: What it binds is unknown.

The investigators split CD4+ cells into a CD45RA+ naive subset and a CD45RA-negative memory subset. TCRdb keeps only in-frame clones here, not all; method: immunoSEQ multiplex PCR. This sample has 2,100,000 or so clones, with under 97% found just once. General study findings and limits: Non-shared clonotypes were found to have lower generation probabilities than the clonotypes that were shared by all four of the sorted-subset donors.

The V and J genes are TRBV6-6 and TRBJ2-1, with D perhaps matching TRBD1 or TRBD2 (5 bases each). Sequencing was performed on naive CD4+ T cells sorted from blood. Specified subset: CD45RA+ positively selected. The receptor comes from a man aged 18 to 29 in good health. CDR3 residues: CASRPRDGPYNEQFF. CDR3 DNA sequence: TGTGCCAGCAGACCCCGGGACGGACCCTACAATGAGCAGTTCTTC.